Shown below are 5 T cell receptor beta chains from a single sample sequenced in a study of monozygotic twins with inflammatory bowel disease. TCRdb derives one entry per CDR3 protein from the 5' RACE reads, leaving out DNA. Listed are some 200,000 distinct CDR3 sequences; approximately 1.6% falls within the top ten. The sequencing sample was made of blood. These receptors were obtained from a human donor with ulcerative colitis or Crohn's disease, or a healthy co-twin of an affected twin (not recorded which).

The chain couples TRBV5-1 to TRBJ1-5. The length of the CDR3 is 15 residues. From germline, CDR1 is SGHRS and CDR2 YFSETQ. This chain's CDR3 is CASSLSGDGNQPQHF.

The V and J genes are TRBV6-5 and TRBJ2-1; TCRdb's D call of TRBD2 is untestable without DNA. This CDR3 has 15 residues. The V gene's germline CDR1 is MNHEY and CDR2 SVGAGI. The CDR3 spells CASSILAGGYNEQFF.

The rearrangement uses TRBV5-5 and TRBJ2-1; TCRdb indicates TRBD2, and absent DNA this call remains unverified. Germline-derived CDR1 and CDR2 are SGHKS and YYEKEE (reference sequence). The CDR3 runs 14 residues. CDR3 residues: CASSLTSRPIEQFF.

The chain joins TRBV11-2 to TRBJ2-1; TCRdb's D call, TRBD2, is unchecked because there is no DNA. Germline CDR1 reads SGHAT; CDR2 reads FQNNGV. The CDR3 consists of 16 residues. CDR3 sequence reads: CASRKLAGGYYNEQFF.

The chain links TRBV12-3 or TRBV12-4 to TRBJ2-2; there is no DNA to check the TCRdb D call of TRBD2. The CDR3 runs to 17 residues. The CDR3 here is CASSLHEAGLNTGELFF.